The 26 T cell receptor beta chains in this list originate from one sample, sequenced in a study of OX40 agonist ivuxolimab in advanced cancers. Clones were read by immunoSEQ multiplex PCR, and TCRdb kept only the in-frame ones, dropping some. The sample records 44,000 or so clones, about four fifths being singletons. The starting material was CD4+ or CD8+ T cells sorted from blood, obtained in a trial of the OX40 agonist ivuxolimab. The receptors originated from an adult with an advanced solid tumor such as melanoma, head and neck, liver or kidney cancer.

The V and J genes are TRBV28 and TRBJ2-7; D gene unclear. The germline V gene has CDR1 MDHEN and CDR2 SYDVKM. The CDR3 is 13 residues long. V dropped 6 bases and J dropped 0 bases, with 9 bases sitting between them. CDR3 sequence reads: CASRGSLSYEQYF. CDR3 coding DNA: TGTGCCAGCAGGGGCTCTCTCTCCTACGAGCAGTACTTC.

The rearrangement joins TRBV20-1 to TRBJ2-7; D is uncertain. CDR1 and CDR2 from the germline V gene are DFQATT and SNEGSKA (reference sequence). This CDR3 has 11 residues. V lost 2 bases to trimming and J lost 6 bases, with 8 bases between them. The CDR3 DNA reads TGCAGTGCTAGAACCCTACGCGAGCAGTACTTC. Its translation: CSARTLREQYF.

This clone came up once. The V call is TRBV7-2, the J call TRBJ1-2; weak D call: TRBD1 (5 bases). This CDR3 has 13 residues. Per germline, CDR1 SGHTA and CDR2 FQGNSA. Trimming removed 1 base at V and 5 bases at J, with 8 bases between. For the CDR3, the DNA is TGTGCCAGCAGCTTAGGACAGATGTATGGCTACACCTTC. Protein sequence: CASSLGQMYGYTF.

This clone was detected once. V gene TRBV7-2 combines with J gene TRBJ2-7; tentatively, D is TRBD2 (6 bases). Germline loops: CDR1 SGHTA, CDR2 FQGNSA. This CDR3 has 13 residues. Trimming removed 7 bases at V and 2 bases at J, with 12 bases between. The CDR3 region has the DNA TGTGCCAGCACTTGGGGGAGGCCCTACGAGCAGTACTTC. Protein product: CASTWGRPYEQYF.

The rearrangement joins TRBV7-2 to TRBJ2-7, with D possibly TRBD2 on 5 matching bases. CDR3 length equals 12 residues. The V gene lost 5 bases and the J gene lost 6 bases, with 11 bases spanning the gap. The germline CDR1 and CDR2 sequences are SGHTA and FQGNSA. In DNA form, the CDR3 reads TGTGCCAGCAGCCCATACAGCGGCGAGCAGTACTTC. Translated: CASSPYSGEQYF.

The rearrangement uses TRBV29-1 and TRBJ1-2; D unresolved. V lost 5 bases and J lost 4, with 11 bases in between. The CDR3 contains 12 residues. The germline V gene encodes CDR1 SQVTM and CDR2 ANQGSEA. CDR3 region: CSVLRTGYGYTF. The CDR3, as DNA: TGCAGCGTTCTCAGGACGGGCTATGGCTACACCTTC.

The chain recombines TRBV5-1 with TRBJ2-3; 10 bases are shared with TRBD2. CDR3 length: 14 amino acids. J was trimmed by 5 bases and V by 2 bases; bases with no gene match: 2. Germline V gives CDR1 SGHRS, CDR2 YFSETQ. The CDR3 region is CASSLAGGQDTQYF. In DNA, the CDR3 is TGCGCCAGCAGCTTAGCGGGGGGGCAAGATACGCAGTATTTT.

In DNA form, the CDR3 reads TGTGCCAGTAGTCCAAGGACAGGAGACTCTGGAAACACCATATATTTT. This sequence encodes CASSPRTGDSGNTIYF. The chain recombines TRBV19 with TRBJ1-3; 7 nucleotides align to TRBD1. CDR1 and CDR2 from the germline V gene are LNHDA and SQIVND (reference sequence). J gave up 0 bases and V 5 bases, and 7 bases lay outside the gene matches. The CDR3 totals 16 residues.

This chain uses TRBV11-2 with TRBJ1-2, with TRBD1 as a possible D gene (5 bases). V was pared by 6 bases and J by 1 base, with 21 bases between. Germline V gives CDR1 SGHAT, CDR2 FQNNGV. The CDR3 has 17 residues. DNA of the CDR3: TGTGCCAGCAGTTTCTCGGCATCAGGGAACCTTAACTATGGCTACACCTTC. Translating gives CASSFSASGNLNYGYTF.

This clone was detected once. V usage is TRBV4-3 and J usage is TRBJ1-5; D unresolved. From germline, CDR1 is LGHNA and CDR2 YSLEER. With 1 base removed from V and 4 bases from J, the gap between germline ends came to 11 bases. This CDR3 comprises 15 residues. The DNA of the CDR3 is TGCGCCAGCAGCCAAGGGTATGGCTTAAATCAGCCCCAGCATTTT. Translating gives CASSQGYGLNQPQHF.

The V call is TRBV29-1, the J call TRBJ1-3, with D hard to call. The CDR3 has 12 amino acids. Per the germline V gene, CDR1 is SQVTM and CDR2 is ANQGSEA. Deletions cut 7 bases from V and 4 bases from J, with 11 bases between. The CDR3 loop reads CSGSVGGNTIYF. The CDR3 nucleotides read TGCAGCGGATCGGTAGGAGGAAACACCATATATTTT.

This chain joins TRBV5-1 and TRBJ2-6; no clear D. Germline V gene lookup returns CDR1 SGHRS and CDR2 YFSETQ. This CDR3 is 16 amino acids long. Deletions cut 0 bases from V and 4 bases from J, with 11 bases between. The CDR3 reads CASSLATGSGANVLTF. CDR3 DNA: TGCGCCAGCAGCTTGGCCACTGGCTCCGGGGCCAACGTCCTGACTTTC.

The rearrangement links TRBV6-5 to TRBJ1-1; D is ambiguous. Germline CDR1 reads MNHEY; CDR2 reads SVGAGI. This CDR3 region has 14 residues. V was pared by 0 bases and J by 5 bases, with 10 bases between. The CDR3 DNA is TGTGCCAGCAGTTACTCGGGGAGGAAAACTGAAGCTTTCTTT. Amino acid sequence: CASSYSGRKTEAFF.

This clone was observed a handful of times. The chain links TRBV4-3 to TRBJ2-7; the match to TRBD2 covers 9 bases. CDR3 size: 15 residues. Germline V CDR1 and CDR2: LGHNA, YSLEER. Unmatched junction bases numbered 3, after V lost 0 bases and J lost 3 bases. CDR3 loop: CASSQDASGVYEQYF. For the CDR3, the DNA is TGCGCCAGCAGCCAAGATGCTAGCGGGGTCTACGAGCAGTACTTC.

The V gene is TRBV18, the J gene TRBJ1-1, with D unresolved. Germline V lookup: CDR1 KGHSH, CDR2 LQKENI. Deletions cut 3 bases from V and 7 bases from J, with 9 bases between. This CDR3 contains 12 residues. The CDR3 DNA is TGTGCCAGCTCACCCGGCCGGGGTGAAGCTTTCTTT. Translation gives CASSPGRGEAFF. Complete variable domain (other parts from reference TRBV18 and TRBJ1-1): NAGVMQNPRHLVRRRGQEARLRCSPMKGHSHVYWYRQLPEEGLKFMVYLQKENIIDESGMPKERFSAEFPKEGPSILRIQQVVRGDSAAYFCASSPGRGEAFFGQGTRLTVV.

The rearrangement uses TRBV6-6 and TRBJ1-5; tentative D call: TRBD1 (5 bases). V lost 6 bases to trimming and J lost 5 bases, with 11 bases between them. This CDR3 is built from 13 residues. Germline V gene data show CDR1 as MNHNY and CDR2 as SVGAGI (reference sequence). CDR3 bases: TGTGCCAGCAGGTCCCAGGGACATCAGCCCCAGCATTTT. Translation: CASRSQGHQPQHF.

This clone appeared a few times. The chain carries TRBV15 and TRBJ1-2; no definite D call. Trimming pared 3 bases from V and 5 bases from J, leaving 19 bases between. The V gene's germline CDR1 is LNHNV and CDR2 YYDKDF (reference sequence). The CDR3 totals 16 residues. The CDR3 here is CATSSGRALGEYGYTF. Written as DNA, the CDR3 is TGTGCCACCAGCAGCGGCCGGGCCCTCGGAGAATATGGCTACACCTTC.

The CDR3 here is CASSLGAGPNEKLFF. CDR3 coding DNA: TGTGCCAGCAGCTTAGGGGCGGGGCCAAATGAAAAACTGTTTTTT. The chain combines TRBV7-9 with TRBJ1-4; weak D call: TRBD1 (5 bases). Trimming removed 1 base from V and 5 bases from J, with 11 bases in between. The CDR3 spans 15 residues. In germline, CDR1 is SEHNR, CDR2 FQNEAQ (reference sequence). Variable domain in full (rest from reference TRBV7-9 and TRBJ1-4): DTGVSQNPRHKITKRGQNVTFRCDPISEHNRLYWYRQTLGQGPEFLTYFQNEAQLEKSRLLSDRFSAERPKGSFSTLEIQRTEQGDSAMYLCASSLGAGPNEKLFFGSGTQLSVL.

The sample holds one count of this clone. The chain carries TRBV28 and TRBJ1-2, with D tentatively TRBD1 (6 bases). The CDR3 totals 13 residues. The V and J ends lost 7 bases and 8 bases respectively, with 17 bases between them. CDR1 MDHEN and CDR2 SYDVKM come from the germline V gene. CDR3 residues: CASTSDRWGGYTF. DNA for the CDR3: TGTGCCAGCACCTCCGACAGGTGGGGAGGCTACACCTTC.

This clone was detected once. The chain is built from TRBV2 and TRBJ1-2; D ambiguous. V lost 6 bases and J 5 bases, leaving 10 bases between the germline ends. Germline V gene data show CDR1 as SNHLY and CDR2 as FYNNEI. This CDR3 comprises 12 residues. CDR3 protein: CASRADGYGYTF. The CDR3 DNA reads as TGTGCCAGCAGAGCAGACGGATATGGCTACACCTTC.

The chain combines TRBV4-3 with TRBJ2-7; 7 bases line up with TRBD2. J was trimmed by 3 bases and V by 3 bases; bases with no gene match: 8. The CDR3 consists of 15 residues. CDR1 LGHNA and CDR2 YSLEER come from the germline V gene. In nucleotides, the CDR3 is TGCGCCAGCAGCCAGTATCTAGCGGAAAACTACGAGCAGTACTTC. This gives the protein CASSQYLAENYEQYF.

This clone was observed a single time. CDR3 amino acids: CATSPGANGETQYF. The CDR3 DNA is TGCGCCACTTCCCCCGGGGCTAACGGGGAGACCCAGTACTTC. The V gene is TRBV5-1, the J gene TRBJ2-5, with D perhaps matching TRBD1 or TRBD2 (5 bases each). The CDR3 runs 14 residues. The germline V gene encodes CDR1 SGHRS and CDR2 YFSETQ. Trimming removed 9 bases at V and 5 bases at J, with 20 bases between.

This chain joins TRBV10-3 and TRBJ2-1, with D possibly called TRBD1 or TRBD2 (5 bases each). This CDR3 is built from 14 residues. Trimming stripped 10 bases from V and 1 base from J, with 14 bases between. The V gene's germline CDR1 is ENHRY and CDR2 SYGVKD. The CDR3 loop is CANSPGRSYNEQFF. CDR3 nucleotides: TGTGCCAATTCCCCGGGACGTTCCTACAATGAGCAGTTCTTC.

This chain links TRBV7-2 with TRBJ2-2, with D unresolved. Germline assignment: CDR1 SGHTA and CDR2 FQGNSA. V was cut by 5 bases and J by 5 bases, with 9 bases left in between. CDR3 length equals 13 residues. In DNA, the CDR3 is TGTGCCAGCAGCCCTGGACGGACCGGGGAGCTGTTTTTT. Residues: CASSPGRTGELFF.

Only a few counts were recorded for this clone. The chain links TRBV9 to TRBJ2-3; D gene ambiguous. The germline V gene encodes CDR1 SGDLS and CDR2 YYNGEE. This CDR3 comprises 13 residues. The V end was cut by 1 base, the J end by 1 base, with 4 bases between. CDR3 amino acids: CASSVTGTDTQYF. The CDR3 DNA sequence: TGTGCCAGCAGCGTAACGGGCACAGATACGCAGTATTTT.

The rearrangement joins TRBV11-2 to TRBJ2-7; TRBD2 aligns across 10 bases. The V and J ends lost 5 bases and 2 bases, in that order; junction bases with no gene match: 9. Per germline, CDR1 SGHAT and CDR2 FQNNGV. This CDR3 spans 16 amino acids. The CDR3 sequence is CASSDPGLALTYEQYF. As DNA, the CDR3 is TGTGCCAGCAGCGATCCGGGACTAGCGCTAACCTACGAGCAGTACTTC. Full variable domain (outside the CDR3, taken from reference TRBV11-2 and TRBJ2-7): EAGVAQSPRYKIIEKRQSVAFWCNPISGHATLYWYQQILGQGPKLLIQFQNNGVVDDSQLPKDRFSAERLKGVDSTLKIQPAKLEDSAVYLCASSDPGLALTYEQYFGPGTRLTVT.